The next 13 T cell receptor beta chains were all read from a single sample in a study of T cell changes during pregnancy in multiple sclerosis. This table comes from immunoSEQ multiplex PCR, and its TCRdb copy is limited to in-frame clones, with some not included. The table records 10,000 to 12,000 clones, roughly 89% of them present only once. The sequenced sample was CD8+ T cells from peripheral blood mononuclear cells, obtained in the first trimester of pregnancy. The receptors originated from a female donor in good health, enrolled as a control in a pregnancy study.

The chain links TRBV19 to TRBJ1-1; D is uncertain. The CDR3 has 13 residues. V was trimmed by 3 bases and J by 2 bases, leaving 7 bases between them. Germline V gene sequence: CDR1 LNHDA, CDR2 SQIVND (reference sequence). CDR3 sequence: CASSIVANTEAFF. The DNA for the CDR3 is TGTGCCAGTAGTATCGTGGCAAACACTGAAGCTTTCTTT.

This chain's CDR3 is CASSGGGTSGTQYF. CDR3 in DNA: TGTGCCAGCAGCGGGGGGGGGACTAGCGGTACCCAGTACTTC. The chain carries TRBV9 and TRBJ2-5; 11 nucleotides match TRBD2. The germline gives CDR1 SGDLS, CDR2 YYNGEE. The CDR3 is 14 amino acids. With 3 bases clipped from V and 8 bases from J, the junction kept 6 bases outside the gene matches.

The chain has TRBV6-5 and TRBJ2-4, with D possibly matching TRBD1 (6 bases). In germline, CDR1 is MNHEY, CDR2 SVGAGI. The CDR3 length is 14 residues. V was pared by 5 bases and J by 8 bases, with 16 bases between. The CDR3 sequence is CASSRTGRGDIQYF. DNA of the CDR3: TGTGCCAGCAGTCGCACGGGCAGGGGCGACATTCAGTACTTC.

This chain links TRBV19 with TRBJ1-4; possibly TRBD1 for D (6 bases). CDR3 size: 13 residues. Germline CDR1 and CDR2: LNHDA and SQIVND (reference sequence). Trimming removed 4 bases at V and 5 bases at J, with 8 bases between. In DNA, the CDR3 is TGTGCCAGTAGTAAAACAGGGAATGAAAAACTGTTTTTT. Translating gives CASSKTGNEKLFF.

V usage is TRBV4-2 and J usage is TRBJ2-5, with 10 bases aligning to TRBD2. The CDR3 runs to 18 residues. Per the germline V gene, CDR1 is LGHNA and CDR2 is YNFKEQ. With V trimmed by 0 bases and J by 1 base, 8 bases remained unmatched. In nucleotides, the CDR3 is TGTGCCAGCAGCCAAGACCCTTGGACTAGCGGCGTCCAAGAGACCCAGTACTTC. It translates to CASSQDPWTSGVQETQYF.

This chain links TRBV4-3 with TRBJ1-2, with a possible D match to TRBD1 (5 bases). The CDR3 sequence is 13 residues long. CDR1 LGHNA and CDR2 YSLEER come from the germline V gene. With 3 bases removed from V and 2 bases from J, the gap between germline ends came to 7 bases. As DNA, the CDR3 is TGCGCCAGCAGCCATGACAGAAACTATGGCTACACCTTC. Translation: CASSHDRNYGYTF.

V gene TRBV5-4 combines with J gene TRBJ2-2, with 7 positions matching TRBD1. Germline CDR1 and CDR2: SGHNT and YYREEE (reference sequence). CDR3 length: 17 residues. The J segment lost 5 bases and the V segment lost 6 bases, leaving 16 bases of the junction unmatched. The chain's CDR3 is CASTLDTGAEYTGELFF. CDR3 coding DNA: TGTGCCAGCACACTCGATACAGGGGCCGAATATACCGGGGAGCTGTTTTTT.

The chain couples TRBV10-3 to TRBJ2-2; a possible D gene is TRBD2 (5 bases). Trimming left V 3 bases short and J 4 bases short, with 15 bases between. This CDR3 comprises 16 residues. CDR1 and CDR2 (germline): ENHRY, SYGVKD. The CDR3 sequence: CAISELGSGSTGELFF. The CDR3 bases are TGTGCCATCAGTGAATTGGGTAGTGGGAGCACCGGGGAGCTGTTTTTT.

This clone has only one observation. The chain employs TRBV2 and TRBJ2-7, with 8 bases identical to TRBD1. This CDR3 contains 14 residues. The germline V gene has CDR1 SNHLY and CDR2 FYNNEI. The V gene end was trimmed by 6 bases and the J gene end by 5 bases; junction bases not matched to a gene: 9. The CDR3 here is CASSRGQGAHEQYF. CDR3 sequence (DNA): TGTGCCAGCAGCCGCGGACAGGGAGCCCACGAGCAGTACTTC.

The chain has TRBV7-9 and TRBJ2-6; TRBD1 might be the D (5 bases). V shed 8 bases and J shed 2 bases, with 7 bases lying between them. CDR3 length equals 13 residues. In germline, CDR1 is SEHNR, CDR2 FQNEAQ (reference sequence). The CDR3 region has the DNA TGTGCCAGCGTAGGGGCTGGGGCCAACGTCCTGACTTTC. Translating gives CASVGAGANVLTF.

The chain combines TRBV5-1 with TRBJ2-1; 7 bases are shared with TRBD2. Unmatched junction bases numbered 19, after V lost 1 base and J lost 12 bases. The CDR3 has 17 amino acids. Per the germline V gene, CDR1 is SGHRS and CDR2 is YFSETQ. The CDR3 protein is CASSLSAGLADPRGQFF. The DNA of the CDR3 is TGCGCCAGCAGCTTGTCTGCAGGGCTAGCGGACCCCCGGGGGCAGTTCTTC.

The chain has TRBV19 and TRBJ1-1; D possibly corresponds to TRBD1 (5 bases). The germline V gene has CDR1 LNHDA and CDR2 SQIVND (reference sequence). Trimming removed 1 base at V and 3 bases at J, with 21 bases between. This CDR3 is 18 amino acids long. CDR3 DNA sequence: TGTGCCAGTAGTATAGTGTCCGGGGCTACCACGGGGGACACTGAAGCTTTCTTT. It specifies CASSIVSGATTGDTEAFF.

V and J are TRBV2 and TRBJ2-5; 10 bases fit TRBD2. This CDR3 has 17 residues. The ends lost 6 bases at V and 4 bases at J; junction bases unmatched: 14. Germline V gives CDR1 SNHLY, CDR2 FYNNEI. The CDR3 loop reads CASRKSLSGGAVETQYF. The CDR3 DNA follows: TGTGCCAGCAGGAAATCCCTGAGCGGGGGGGCCGTAGAGACCCAGTACTTC.